The source of this TCR beta chain is a study of blood T cell repertoires in COVID-19. About the research overall: Specimens from acute and convalescent COVID-19 originated in the United States, Italy and Spain.

Germline V gives CDR1 SGHRS, CDR2 YFSETQ. The CDR3 extends over 14 amino acids. V lost 4 bases and J lost 3, with 12 bases in between. The assay was immunoSEQ multiplex PCR, and TCRdb's table has in-frame clones only and misses some. Counted here are about 290,000 clones, about 89% occurring once; the ten biggest clones make up just under 0.95%. The sequence was obtained from a woman in her thirties or forties who had recovered from COVID-19. Sequencing was performed on peripheral blood. This chain links TRBV5-1 with TRBJ2-3, with D possibly being TRBD2 (5 bases). In nucleotides, the CDR3 is TGCGCCAGCAGCCAACGAGAGGGTACAGATACGCAGTATTTT. As protein: CASSQREGTDTQYF.